Listed below are T cell receptor beta chains from one sample, sequenced in a study of cytomegalovirus exposure and HLA in healthy donors. Data came from immunoSEQ multiplex PCR; TCRdb stores just in-frame clones and leaves some out. This sample has more than 80,000 clones, with 63% found just once. The sequenced material came from PBMCs. These receptors came from a woman between 40 and 55 years old in good health and CMV-seropositive. Each CDR3 is given with its conserved first and last residue. Fields, in order: D gene, V gene, J gene, clone size, CDR3 DNA, CDR3 protein. A D gene is named only where the DNA matches it firmly. Where a row states a size, it is once, few, many or the class of an expanded clone; other rows omit it.

TRBD2	TRBV9	TRBJ2-5	once	TGTGCCAGCAGCCCTATCCTTCTAGCGGGTCAAGAGACCCAGTACTTC	CASSPILLAGQETQYF
TRBD1	TRBV5-1	TRBJ1-2	-	TGCGCCAGCAGCTTGGGACAGGGGCGAGACTATGGCTACACCTTC	CASSLGQGRDYGYTF
TRBD1	TRBV5-1	TRBJ2-1	once	TGCGCCAGCAGCACACGGACAGGGGTGGGCAATGAGCAGTTCTTC	CASSTRTGVGNEQFF
-	TRBV12-2	TRBJ2-7	-	TGTGCAAGTCGCCCGAAGGGGGTGGGATCCTGTATCGAGCAGTACTTC	CASRPKGVGSCIEQYF
TRBD1	TRBV29-1	TRBJ1-5	-	TGCAGCGTCCACACAGGGGGCTCGGATCAGCCCCAGCATTTT	CSVHTGGSDQPQHF
-	TRBV4-1	TRBJ1-2	-	TGCGCCAGCAGCCAAGTGAGGACAATGCCTTATGGCTACACCTTC	CASSQVRTMPYGYTF
TRBD1	TRBV27	TRBJ2-7	-	TGTGCCAGCAGACCCGGGGACAGCCTCTACGAGCAGTACTTC	CASRPGDSLYEQYF
TRBD2	TRBV10-3	TRBJ2-3	-	TGTGCCACCCGTACTAGCGGGGGGAGCGCAGATACGCAGTATTTT	CATRTSGGSADTQYF
TRBD2	TRBV9	TRBJ2-1	few	TGTGCCAGCAGCGTAGTCAGCGGGATGCCCAGCAATGAGCAGTTCTTC	CASSVVSGMPSNEQFF
TRBD1	TRBV10-3	TRBJ2-5	-	TGTGCCATCAGTGAGTCCACAGGGGCAGAGACCCAGTACTTC	CAISESTGAETQYF
TRBD1	TRBV5-6	TRBJ1-3	-	TGCGCCAGCAGCTTGGGTACAGGGGCTGGAAACACCATATATTTT	CASSLGTGAGNTIYF
TRBD1	TRBV7-2	TRBJ2-2	-	TGTGCCAGCAGCGCTGGACAGGCGGACACCGGGGAGCTGTTTTTT	CASSAGQADTGELFF
-	TRBV7-2	TRBJ1-1	-	TGTGCCAGCAGCTCTGAGGCGAACACTGAAGCTTTCTTT	CASSSEANTEAFF
TRBD1	TRBV5-4	TRBJ2-1	few	TGTGCCAGCAGCTTGGGCACCGGGACAGGCTCCTACAATGAGCAGTTCTTC	CASSLGTGTGSYNEQFF
-	TRBV6-5	TRBJ1-5	-	TGTGCCAGCAGTTACTCCCCAGGCCAGCCCCAGCATTTT	CASSYSPGQPQHF
-	TRBV11-2	TRBJ1-5	-	TGTGCCAGCAGCTTAGATCCTTCCGGTCAGCCCCAGCATTTT	CASSLDPSGQPQHF
TRBD1	TRBV5-6	TRBJ1-2	-	TGTGCCAGCAGCCCGGGACAGGGTAACTATGGCTACACCTTC	CASSPGQGNYGYTF
-	TRBV2	TRBJ1-4	-	TGTGCCAGCAGTGAAGGCAGGGTGGGGGAAAAACTGTTTTTT	CASSEGRVGEKLFF
-	TRBV28	TRBJ2-2	-	TGTGCCAGCTACGAGTCCGGGGAGCTGTTTTTT	CASYESGELFF
-	TRBV7-6	TRBJ2-2	-	TGTGCCAGCAGTTCCATGAACACCGGGGAGCTGTTTTTT	CASSSMNTGELFF
TRBD2	TRBV29-1	TRBJ2-2	-	TGCAGCGTTCATAGCGGGAGGGAGACCGGGGAGCTGTTTTTT	CSVHSGRETGELFF
-	TRBV7-2	TRBJ2-5	few	TGTGCCAGCAGCTCCCCCGGGGTCCGGGAGACCCAGTACTTC	CASSSPGVRETQYF
-	TRBV29-1	TRBJ2-5	few	TGCAGCGTTGAGGTTCGAGAGAAGGAGACCCAGTACTTC	CSVEVREKETQYF
-	TRBV5-4	TRBJ2-3	-	TGTGCCAGCAGCTCGGCCCGAGGAGCAGATACGCAGTATTTT	CASSSARGADTQYF
TRBD1	TRBV5-1	TRBJ1-3	-	TGCGCCAGTCAGACAGGGGCTGGAAACACCATATATTTT	CASQTGAGNTIYF
TRBD2	TRBV5-6	TRBJ2-7	few	TGTGCCAGCAGCACCGGGACTAGCGGGAGGGCGGAGCAGTACTTC	CASSTGTSGRAEQYF
-	TRBV9	TRBJ1-1	-	TGTGCCAGCAGCGTAGGCGATGGCACTGAAGCTTTCTTT	CASSVGDGTEAFF
-	TRBV9	TRBJ2-6	-	TGTGCCAGCAGCGTAGGTTGGGCCCGTGGGGCCAACGTCCTGACTTTC	CASSVGWARGANVLTF
TRBD1	TRBV6-4	TRBJ2-6	-	TGTGCCAGCAGTGACTCTGGGCAGGGGGCGATAGTCCCCTCTGGGGCCAACGTCCTGACTTTC	CASSDSGQGAIVPSGANVLTF
TRBD2	TRBV7-2	TRBJ2-1	-	TGTGCCAGCTCGGGACTAGCGGGTCATAGCTCCTACAATGAGCAGTTCTTC	CASSGLAGHSSYNEQFF
TRBD2	TRBV6-5	TRBJ2-7	-	TGTGCCAGCAGGAGACTAGCGACTGGTTCGGAGCAGTACTTC	CASRRLATGSEQYF
-	TRBV9	TRBJ2-3	-	TGTGCCAGCAGCGCAGAAAACACAGATACGCAGTATTTT	CASSAENTDTQYF
-	TRBV19	TRBJ2-1	-	TGTGCCAGTAGTATTTACGGCGCAGGTTACAATGAGCAGTTCTTC	CASSIYGAGYNEQFF
TRBD1	TRBV27	TRBJ1-2	-	TGTGCCAGCAGTTTGGGGACAGGACTTAACTATGGCTACACCTTC	CASSLGTGLNYGYTF
-	TRBV19	TRBJ1-1	-	TGTGCCAGTAGTACCGCCCCGTTTCGGGGAAACACTGAAGCTTTCTTT	CASSTAPFRGNTEAFF
-	TRBV5-1	TRBJ1-1	-	TGCGCCAGCAGCTTGGCAGGTGGTTCGATGAACACTGAAGCTTTCTTT	CASSLAGGSMNTEAFF
-	TRBV21-1	TRBJ1-5	-	TGTGCCAGCAGCAAAGTGCAGGGCAGGGGGGTAACGCCCCAGCATTTT	CASSKVQGRGVTPQHF
TRBD1	TRBV28	TRBJ2-6	-	TGTGCGACGGACAGGGGAATCCTGGGGGCCAACGTCCTGACTTTC	CATDRGILGANVLTF
TRBD1	TRBV19	TRBJ2-3	-	TGTGCCAGTAGTCCCGGGACAGGGGGACCAGATACGCAGTATTTT	CASSPGTGGPDTQYF
TRBD2	TRBV5-4	TRBJ2-3	-	TGTGCCAGCAGCTTGATGGGGAGGGGCACAGATACGCAGTATTTT	CASSLMGRGTDTQYF
-	TRBV5-4	TRBJ2-5	-	TGTGCCAGCAGCTTGGAGGGGGTCCGAGGGGAGACCCAGTACTTC	CASSLEGVRGETQYF
-	TRBV7-2	TRBJ1-1	once	TGTGCCAGCAGCTTCTGGGGGCCGGCCACTGAAGCTTTCTTT	CASSFWGPATEAFF
TRBD1	TRBV7-9	TRBJ2-7	once	TGTGCCAGCAGCTCAGCGCCAGGGGGCGACCTATACGAGCAGTACTTC	CASSSAPGGDLYEQYF
-	TRBV2	TRBJ1-2	few	TGTGCCAGCATTGGAGTCAGGGCGAGCTACACCTTC	CASIGVRASYTF
TRBD2	TRBV7-2	TRBJ2-7	-	TGTGCCAGCAGCTTAACGGGGACTAGCACGCCCGGGCAGTACTTC	CASSLTGTSTPGQYF
-	TRBV7-9	TRBJ1-2	once	TGTGCCAGCAGCCCCCCTTTTGGCGGAAACACCTATGGCTACACCTTC	CASSPPFGGNTYGYTF